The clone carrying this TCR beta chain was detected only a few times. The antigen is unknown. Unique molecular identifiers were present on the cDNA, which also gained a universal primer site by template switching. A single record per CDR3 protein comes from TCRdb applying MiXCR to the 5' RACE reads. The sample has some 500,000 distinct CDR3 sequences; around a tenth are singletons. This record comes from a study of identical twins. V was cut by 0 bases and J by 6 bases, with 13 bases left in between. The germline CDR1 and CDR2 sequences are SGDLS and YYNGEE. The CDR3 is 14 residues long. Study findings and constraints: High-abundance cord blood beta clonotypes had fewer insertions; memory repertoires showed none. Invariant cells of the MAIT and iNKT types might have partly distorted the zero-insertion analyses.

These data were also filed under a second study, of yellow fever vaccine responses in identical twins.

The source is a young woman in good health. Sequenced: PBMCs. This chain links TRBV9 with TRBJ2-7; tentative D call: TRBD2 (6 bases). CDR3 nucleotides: TGTGCCAGCAGCGTAGAACTAGCTGGCTCCGAGCAGTACTTC. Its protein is CASSVELAGSEQYF.